One T cell receptor beta chain is described in this entry. Its antigen is not known. TCR cDNA received a 3' ligated oligonucleotide that carried a UMI. The CDR3 is 12 residues long. Trimming took 1 base from V and 10 from J, leaving 8 bases between them. This entry belongs to a study of naive and memory T cell subsets. Regarding the study as a whole: The RNA method is potentially sensitive to activation and differentiation changes.

The SP2 primer and nested alpha and beta constant region primers amplified ligated cDNA in four rounds. One entry per CDR3 protein, called by TCRdb with MiXCR from the 5' RACE reads. Among approximately 32,000 distinct CDR3 sequences, approximately 15% were seen once, and the ten largest hold around 2.7%. This rearrangement joins TRBV12-3 or TRBV12-4 to TRBJ2-1, with D perhaps TRBD1 (6 bases). The receptor comes from a female donor in good health. CDR3 in amino acids: CASSLGTVEQFF. CDR3 nucleotides: TGTGCCAGCAGTTTAGGGACAGTCGAGCAGTTCTTC.